This T cell receptor beta chain was sequenced in a study of monozygotic twins with inflammatory bowel disease. TCRdb reprocessed the 5' RACE reads and stores each CDR3 protein as one record, lacking DNA. The sample features around 380,000 distinct CDR3 sequences, with 2% to 3% in its top ten. Regarding this clonotype: Its matching antigen is unknown.

The study, taken as a whole, reports: Backing was not found for a single strong signal or clonotype associated with IBD. Possibly because of limited power, concordant and discordant twins showed no difference in repertoire similarity.

The CDR3 loop spans 17 amino acids. Germline V gene sequence: CDR1 MNHEY, CDR2 SVGAGI. The TCR originated in a human donor with ulcerative colitis or Crohn's disease, or a healthy co-twin of an affected twin (not recorded which). Sequenced input: blood. The V and J genes are TRBV6-5 and TRBJ1-1; TCRdb's D call, TRBD1, is unchecked because there is no DNA. The CDR3 region is CASSYGGTRQRGLLAFF.